The clone carrying this T cell receptor beta chain occurred a few times. This record belongs to a study of T cells after yellow fever vaccination. TCRdb reprocessed the 5' RACE reads with MiXCR, giving one entry per CDR3 protein. The sample lists approximately 330,000 distinct CDR3 sequences, roughly an eighth occurring once. CDR3 length: 14 residues. Trimming took 6 bases from V and 5 from J, leaving 16 bases between them. Germline CDR1 is SGHKS and CDR2 is YYEKEE (reference sequence). The chain joins TRBV5-5 to TRBJ2-3; D not resolved. The TCR was taken from a man in his late teens or twenties who received the YFV17D yellow fever vaccine. This specimen consisted of CD4+ T cells sorted from PBMCs, obtained 15 days after the yellow fever booster vaccination. The CDR3 loop reads CASTIRGWGDTQYF. As DNA, the CDR3 is TGTGCCAGCACCATCCGAGGCTGGGGAGATACGCAGTATTTT.